These T cell receptor beta chains were read from a single sample in a study of T cell responses to AZD1222 COVID-19 vaccine. Using immunoSEQ multiplex PCR, the repertoire was profiled, and TCRdb retains in-frame clones only, with some absent. The sample yields 150,000 to 200,000 clones, about 94% seen once. Specimen: peripheral blood, collected 28 days after the second AZD1222 dose. The source is an adult who received the AZD1222 COVID-19 vaccine. CDR3s include the opening cysteine and the closing phenylalanine or tryptophan. Fields, in order: J gene, V gene, CDR3 protein.

J: TRBJ1-1; V: TRBV4-3; CDR3: CASSLNQGSTEAFF
J: TRBJ1-1; V: TRBV7-9; CDR3: CASTPDRVNTEAFF
J: TRBJ2-3; V: TRBV7-3; CDR3: CASSLMGSGGGDTQYF
J: TRBJ2-5; V: TRBV5-4; CDR3: CASSARTGGAGRETQYF
J: TRBJ1-2; V: TRBV28; CDR3: CASSSHPLYYGYTF
J: TRBJ1-2; V: TRBV28; CDR3: CASTSGGVEGYTF
J: TRBJ2-1; V: TRBV18; CDR3: CASSPPMVGGSNEQFF
J: TRBJ1-1; V: TRBV7-2; CDR3: CASSARSLATEAFF
J: TRBJ2-1; V: TRBV5-1; CDR3: CASSDRPGQGLSSYNEQFF
J: TRBJ1-6; V: TRBV15; CDR3: CATSRDLSPLHF
J: TRBJ1-5; V: TRBV9; CDR3: CASSVAEWNQPQHF
J: TRBJ2-3; V: TRBV25-1; CDR3: CASSRVTDTQYF
J: TRBJ2-2; V: TRBV7-9; CDR3: CASSPRTGMVSGELFF
J: TRBJ2-5; V: TRBV5-1; CDR3: CASSLAARGGETQYF
J: TRBJ1-2; V: TRBV19; CDR3: CASSMVSRQPYSNYGYTF
J: TRBJ2-5; V: TRBV2; CDR3: CASSDGLARNQETQYF
J: TRBJ2-7; V: TRBV3-1/TRBV3-2; CDR3: CASSQIYEQYF
J: TRBJ2-7; V: TRBV5-4; CDR3: CASSSGSSYEQYF
J: TRBJ2-7; V: TRBV27; CDR3: CASSLSGGVFTYEQYF
J: TRBJ2-7; V: TRBV6-1; CDR3: CASSEQPGYPYEQYF